What follows describes a single T cell receptor (beta chain). Germline V CDR1 and CDR2: SGHRS, YFSETQ. The V gene end was trimmed by 3 bases and the J gene end by 4 bases; junction bases not matched to a gene: 2. The CDR3 contains 14 residues. The sample is drawn from a study of blood T cell repertoires in COVID-19. Study as a whole: Some COVID-19 samples were acute and others convalescent; all came from the United States, Italy and Spain. Sample material is recorded as cDNA or gDNA derived from T cells, B-cell-depleted T cells, or PBMCs.

Source study methods: For nucleated cells, counts were estimated from reference gene primer amplification. Repertoires were generated with immunoSEQ multiplex PCR, while TCRdb's copy carries only in-frame clones and drops some. V, J and clone size are taken as reported in that table, and D and trimming were inferred from the DNA itself. The table includes around 76,000 clones, around 91% detected once. V and J are TRBV5-1 and TRBJ1-2; 11 bases are a match to TRBD1. Sequencing was carried out using peripheral blood. The source of this sequence is a human donor in a cohort sampled during active COVID-19. CDR3 protein: CASSSGQGGYGYTF. The DNA for the CDR3 is TGCGCCAGCAGCTCGGGACAGGGGGGCTATGGCTACACCTTC.